This T cell receptor beta chain stems from a study of blood T cells in healthy people across ages. A sample-barcoded 5' primer and a J-beta primer mix were used in a second PCR of roughly 6 to 11 cycles. TCRdb passed the 5' RACE reads through MiXCR, listing each CDR3 protein once. The sample has around 1,000,000 distinct CDR3 sequences; roughly 24% are singletons. The CDR3 is made up of 17 amino acids. Trimming cost V 7 bases and J 10 bases, with 26 bases left between them. Ranging in age from about 6 to 100, the donors were healthy Caucasian individuals from Russia. Another study also made use of these data, one on T cells of mothers and their children. That paper states: The TCR beta CDR3 read count exceeded 9 million for each mother and was 2.5 million to 3 million for each child.

The chain couples TRBV12-3 or TRBV12-4 to TRBJ1-6; TRBD1 might be the D (5 bases). The specimen was blood. This receptor was identified in a girl aged 2 to 10 in good health. The CDR3: CASTGRGGRSVRSPLHF. The DNA for the CDR3 is TGTGCCAGCACCGGCCGGGGGGGAAGATCCGTACGATCACCCCTCCACTTT.